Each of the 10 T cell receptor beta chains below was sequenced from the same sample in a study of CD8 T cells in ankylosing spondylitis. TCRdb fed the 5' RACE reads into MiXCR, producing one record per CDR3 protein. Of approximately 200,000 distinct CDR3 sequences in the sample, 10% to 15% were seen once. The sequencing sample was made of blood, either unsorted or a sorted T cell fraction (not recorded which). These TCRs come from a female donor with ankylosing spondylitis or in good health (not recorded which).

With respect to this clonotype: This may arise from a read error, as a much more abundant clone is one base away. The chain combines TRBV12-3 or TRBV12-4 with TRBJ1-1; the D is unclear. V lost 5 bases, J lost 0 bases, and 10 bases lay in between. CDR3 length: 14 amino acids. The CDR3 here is CASSPPAVNTEAFF. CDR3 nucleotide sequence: TGTGCCAGCAGTCCCCCGGCGGTGAACACTGAAGCTTTCTTT.

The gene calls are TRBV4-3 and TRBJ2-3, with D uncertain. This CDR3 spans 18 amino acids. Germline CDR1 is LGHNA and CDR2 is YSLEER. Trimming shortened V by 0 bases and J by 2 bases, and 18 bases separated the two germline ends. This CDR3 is CASSQDWQATPYTDTQYF. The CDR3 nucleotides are TGCGCCAGCAGCCAAGATTGGCAGGCCACGCCCTACACAGATACGCAGTATTTT.

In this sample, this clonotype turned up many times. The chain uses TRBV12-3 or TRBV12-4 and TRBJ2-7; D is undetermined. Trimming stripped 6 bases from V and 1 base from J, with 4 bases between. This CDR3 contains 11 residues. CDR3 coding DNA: TGTGCCAGCAGGGAGTCCTACGAGCAGTACTTC. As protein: CASRESYEQYF.

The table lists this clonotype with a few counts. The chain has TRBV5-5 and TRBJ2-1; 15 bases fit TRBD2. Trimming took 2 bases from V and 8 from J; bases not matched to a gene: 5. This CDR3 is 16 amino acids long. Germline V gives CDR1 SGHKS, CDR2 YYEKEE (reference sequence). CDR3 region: CASSFGLAGGIDEQFF. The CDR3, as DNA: TGTGCCAGCAGCTTTGGACTAGCGGGAGGGATAGATGAGCAGTTCTTC.

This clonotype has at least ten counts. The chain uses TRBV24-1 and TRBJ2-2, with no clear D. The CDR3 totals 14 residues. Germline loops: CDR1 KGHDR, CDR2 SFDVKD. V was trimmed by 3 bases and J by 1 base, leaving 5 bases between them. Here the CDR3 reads CATSDLWNTGELFF. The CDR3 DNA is TGTGCCACCAGTGATCTCTGGAACACCGGGGAGCTGTTTTTT.

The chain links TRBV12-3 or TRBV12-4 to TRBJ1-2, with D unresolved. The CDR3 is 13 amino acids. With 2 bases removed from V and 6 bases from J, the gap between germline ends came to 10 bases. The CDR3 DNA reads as TGTGCCAGCAGTTTAACGCCCAGCGATGGCTACACCTTC. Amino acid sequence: CASSLTPSDGYTF.

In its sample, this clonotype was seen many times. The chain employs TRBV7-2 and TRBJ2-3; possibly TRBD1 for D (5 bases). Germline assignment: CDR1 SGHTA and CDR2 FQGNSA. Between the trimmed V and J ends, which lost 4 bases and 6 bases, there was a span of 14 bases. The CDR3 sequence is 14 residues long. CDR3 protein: CASSSATVGDTQYF. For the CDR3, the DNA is TGTGCCAGCAGCTCCGCGACAGTGGGGGATACGCAGTATTTT.

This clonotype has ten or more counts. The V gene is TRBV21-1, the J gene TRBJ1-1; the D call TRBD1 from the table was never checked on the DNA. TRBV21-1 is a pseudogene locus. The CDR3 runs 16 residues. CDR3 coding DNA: TGTGCCAGCAGCAAACAGGGGGCCCGAGGTAGCACTGAAGCTTTCTTT. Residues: CASSKQGARGSTEAFF.

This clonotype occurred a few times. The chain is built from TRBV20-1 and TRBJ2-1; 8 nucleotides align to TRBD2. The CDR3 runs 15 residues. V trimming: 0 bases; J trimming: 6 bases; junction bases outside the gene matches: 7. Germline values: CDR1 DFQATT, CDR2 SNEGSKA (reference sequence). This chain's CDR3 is CSARDHQRGFNEQFF. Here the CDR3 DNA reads TGCAGTGCTAGAGATCATCAGCGGGGGTTCAATGAGCAGTTCTTC.

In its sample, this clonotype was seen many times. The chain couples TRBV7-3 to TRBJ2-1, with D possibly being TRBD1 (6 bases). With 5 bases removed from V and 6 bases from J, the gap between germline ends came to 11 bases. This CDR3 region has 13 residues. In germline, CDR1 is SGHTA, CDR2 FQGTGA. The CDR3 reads CASSTQGGNEQFF. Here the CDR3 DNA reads TGTGCCAGCAGCACACAAGGGGGCAATGAGCAGTTCTTC.